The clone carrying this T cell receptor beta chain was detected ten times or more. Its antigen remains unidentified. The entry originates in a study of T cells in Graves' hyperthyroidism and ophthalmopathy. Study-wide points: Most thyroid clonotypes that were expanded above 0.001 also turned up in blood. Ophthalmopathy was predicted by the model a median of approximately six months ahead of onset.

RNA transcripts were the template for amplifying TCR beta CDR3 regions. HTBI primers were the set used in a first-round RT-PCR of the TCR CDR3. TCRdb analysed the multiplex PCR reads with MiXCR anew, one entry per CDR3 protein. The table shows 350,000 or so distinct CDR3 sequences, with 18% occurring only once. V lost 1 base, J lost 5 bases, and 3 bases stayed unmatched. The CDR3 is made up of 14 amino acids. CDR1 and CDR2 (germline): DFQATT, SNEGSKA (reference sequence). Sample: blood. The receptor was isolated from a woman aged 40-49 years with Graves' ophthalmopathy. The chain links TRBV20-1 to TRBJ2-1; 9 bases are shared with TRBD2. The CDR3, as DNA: TGCAGTGCTAGAGGACTAGCGGAGAACAATGAGCAGTTCTTC. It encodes CSARGLAENNEQFF.